Listed below are T cell receptor beta chains from one sample, sequenced in a study of blood T cell repertoires in COVID-19. Some clones are missing from TCRdb's copy, which holds only in-frame ones; the method was immunoSEQ multiplex PCR. Among approximately 160,000 clones, approximately 80% were seen once, and the ten largest hold around 8.1%. The sequenced material came from peripheral blood. The receptors derive from a man aged 55 to 70 with acute or convalescent COVID-19. CDR3s include the opening cysteine and the closing phenylalanine or tryptophan. The order of the fields is J gene, D gene, clone size, V gene, CDR3 protein, CDR3 DNA. A D gene is named only where the DNA matches it firmly. Size values are once, few and many counts, or a class for expanded clones, and some rows have none.

TRBJ2-5 - - TRBV6-5 CASSFGVGETQYF TGTGCCAGCAGTTTCGGGGTCGGGGAGACCCAGTACTTC
TRBJ2-3 TRBD2 - TRBV6-6 CVTRTGLAGGGDTQYF TGTGTTACGAGGACCGGACTAGCGGGGGGGGGTGATACGCAGTATTTT
TRBJ2-7 TRBD1 - TRBV11-2 CASSLGTGYYEQYF TGTGCCAGCAGCTTAGGGACAGGTTACTACGAGCAGTACTTC
TRBJ1-2 - - TRBV11-2 CASSGVRGGPGSYTF TGTGCCAGCAGCGGCGTCCGGGGTGGGCCCGGGAGCTACACCTTC
TRBJ2-5 - - TRBV15 CATSRDFGVETQYF TGTGCCACCAGCAGAGATTTCGGGGTCGAGACCCAGTACTTC
TRBJ2-3 - - TRBV4-1 CASSQGLSNTQYF TGCGCCAGCAGCCAAGGCCTAAGTAATACGCAGTATTTT
TRBJ1-2 TRBD1 - TRBV7-8 CASSTAYRGGINTF TGTGCCAGCAGCACAGCTTATCGAGGGGGCATCAACACCTTC
TRBJ2-1 - few TRBV3-1/TRBV3-2 CASSQSLRGGRLPNEQFF TGTGCCAGCAGCCAAAGCCTAAGGGGGGGCAGGCTCCCCAATGAGCAGTTCTTC
TRBJ1-2 TRBD1 - TRBV19 CASSISRTGLEGYTF TGTGCCAGTAGTATATCCCGGACAGGGCTAGAGGGCTACACCTTC
TRBJ2-1 - - TRBV11-3 CASSLRAQGNEQFF TGTGCCAGCAGCTTACGTGCGCAGGGTAATGAGCAGTTCTTC
TRBJ1-1 - - TRBV14 CASSPQGSRNTEAFF TGTGCCAGCAGCCCCCAGGGATCGAGGAACACTGAAGCTTTCTTT
TRBJ1-1 - - TRBV2 CASSDLKAFF TGTGCCAGCAGTGATCTTAAAGCTTTCTTT
TRBJ2-2 TRBD1 few TRBV19 CASSGRQGKNTGELFF TGTGCCAGTAGTGGCAGACAGGGAAAGAACACCGGGGAGCTGTTTTTT
TRBJ2-7 TRBD1 - TRBV27 CASSLSDRHEQYF TGTGCCAGCAGTTTATCGGACAGGCACGAGCAGTACTTC
TRBJ2-1 - - TRBV7-2 CASSPYGGGQEQFF TGTGCCAGCAGCCCATACGGAGGGGGCCAAGAGCAGTTCTTC
TRBJ2-1 - few TRBV7-9 CASSLGAASYNEQFF TGTGCCAGCAGCTTAGGGGCAGCTTCCTACAATGAGCAGTTCTTC
TRBJ1-1 - few TRBV11-2 CASSLFQTLNTEAFF TGTGCCAGCAGCTTATTCCAGACTCTGAACACTGAAGCTTTCTTT
TRBJ1-4 TRBD1 once TRBV3-1/TRBV3-2 CASSQGTGREKLFF TGTGCCAGCAGCCAAGGGACAGGACGGGAAAAACTGTTTTTT
TRBJ2-5 TRBD2 - TRBV7-2 CASSLSGEQETQYF TGTGCCAGCAGCCTTAGCGGGGAACAAGAGACCCAGTACTTC
TRBJ1-1 - - TRBV10-1 CASSESGANTEAFF TGCGCCAGCAGTGAGTCCGGAGCGAACACTGAAGCTTTCTTT
TRBJ1-5 - - TRBV27 CASGEANQPQHF TGTGCCAGCGGCGAGGCTAATCAGCCCCAGCATTTT
TRBJ1-1 - - TRBV21-1 CASNPVDRAKAFF TGTGCCAGCAACCCCGTGGACAGGGCAAAAGCTTTCTTT
TRBJ2-3 - - TRBV30 CAWSNTDTQYF TGTGCCTGGAGCAACACAGATACGCAGTATTTT
TRBJ2-5 TRBD1 - TRBV25-1 CASSVGTGVQETQYF TGTGCCAGCAGCGTCGGGACAGGGGTCCAAGAGACCCAGTACTTC
TRBJ1-1 - - TRBV7-2 CASSLFRTVRTEAFF TGTGCCAGCAGCTTATTCCGGACAGTGAGGACTGAAGCTTTCTTT
TRBJ2-1 TRBD1 - TRBV30 CAWSRTGRVVNEQFF TGTGCCTGGAGTAGGACAGGCAGGGTGGTCAATGAGCAGTTCTTC
TRBJ2-5 - - TRBV29-1 CSGRDTQETQYF TGCAGCGGCCGGGACACGCAAGAGACCCAGTACTTC
TRBJ2-5 - - TRBV7-9 CASSLGVQETQYF TGTGCCAGCAGCTTAGGCGTCCAAGAGACCCAGTACTTC
TRBJ1-6 TRBD1 few TRBV10-3 CATTDRVASYNSPLHF TGTGCCACTACGGACAGGGTTGCATCCTATAATTCACCCCTCCACTTT
TRBJ1-2 - - TRBV12-3/TRBV12-4 CASSFTGNYGYTF TGTGCCAGCAGCTTTACAGGGAACTATGGCTACACCTTC
TRBJ1-1 - - TRBV14 CASSQVRGRGANTEAFF TGTGCCAGCAGCCAAGTACGTGGCCGGGGAGCGAACACTGAAGCTTTCTTT
TRBJ1-3 - once TRBV5-4 CASSLGATGFGNTIYF TGTGCCAGCAGCTTGGGGGCGACAGGTTTTGGAAACACCATATATTTT